This T cell receptor (beta chain) was observed in a study of Graves' ophthalmopathy and Graves' hyperthyroidism. This CDR3 spans 15 amino acids. Trimming took off 5 bases at V and 0 bases at J, with 13 bases between the two ends. In germline, CDR1 is MNHNY, CDR2 SVGAGI (reference sequence). The study amplified TCR beta CDR3 regions using RNA transcripts. Following a first-round RT-PCR that used HTBI primers, a second-round multiplex PCR was carried out. TCRdb reanalysed the multiplex PCR reads using MiXCR and keeps one entry per CDR3 protein. Found here are around 1,000,000 distinct CDR3 sequences, around a third of them singletons; the top ten hold over 8.5%. The table lists this clonotype with a few counts. Each hyperthyroidism patient was newly diagnosed, with under 2 months' duration, and aged 18 to 65.

This sequence was found in an adult man with Graves' hyperthyroidism. This rearrangement joins TRBV6-6 to TRBJ1-1; D unresolved. Sample: peripheral blood or thyroid tissue (not recorded which). The CDR3 DNA follows: TGTGCCAGCAGTGAGGTAGGCAGGATGAACACTGAAGCTTTCTTT. Protein: CASSEVGRMNTEAFF.